This entry is about one T cell receptor (beta chain). The data are from a study of blood T cell repertoires in COVID-19. Sequencing used immunoSEQ multiplex PCR; TCRdb keeps in-frame clones, though not all of them. The table records roughly 500,000 clones, 70% to 90% of them present only once. The CDR3 sequence is 15 residues long. In germline, CDR1 is ENHRY, CDR2 SYGVKD. V lost 0 bases and J lost 2, with 10 bases in between. The V gene is TRBV10-3, the J gene TRBJ1-2; D remains unclear. The TCR was taken from a human donor in a cohort sampled during active COVID-19. Sequences were obtained from peripheral blood. The CDR3 spells CAISESGSGNYGYTF. CDR3 DNA sequence: TGTGCCATCAGTGAGTCTGGATCGGGAAACTATGGCTACACCTTC.